Below, 21 T cell receptor beta chains from the same sample are listed, as sequenced in a study of T cells after yellow fever vaccination. Each CDR3 protein is one row after TCRdb ran MiXCR on the 5' RACE reads. Of 300,000 or so distinct CDR3 sequences in the sample, 10% to 15% were seen once. Material: CD4+ T cells sorted from PBMCs, obtained 45 days after the yellow fever booster vaccination. These receptors were obtained from a man aged 25-45 years who received the YFV17D yellow fever vaccine.

This clonotype was observed a handful of times. The chain links TRBV5-5 to TRBJ2-3; 9 bases fit TRBD2. The CDR3 has 17 amino acids. In germline, CDR1 is SGHKS, CDR2 YYEKEE (reference sequence). The ends lost 0 bases at V and 4 bases at J; junction bases unmatched: 9. The CDR3 nucleotides read TGTGCCAGCAGCTTGGGCCCAGCGGGAGGTAGTCCAGATACGCAGTATTTT. Translating gives CASSLGPAGGSPDTQYF.

In this sample, this clonotype turned up a few times. V usage is TRBV4-3 and J usage is TRBJ2-1; D gene unclear. V shed 0 bases and J shed 9 bases, with 15 bases lying between them. Germline assignment: CDR1 LGHNA and CDR2 YSLEER. The CDR3 has 15 residues. In DNA form, the CDR3 reads TGCGCCAGCAGCCAAGAATCGCGTTGGCTTGGTGAGCAGTTCTTC. This sequence encodes CASSQESRWLGEQFF.

The genes are TRBV5-5 and TRBJ2-7, with TRBD2 as a possible D gene (6 bases). The CDR3 has 14 amino acids. Germline CDR1 reads SGHKS; CDR2 reads YYEKEE (reference sequence). V was trimmed by 6 bases and J by 5 bases, leaving 18 bases between them. Written as DNA, the CDR3 is TGTGCCAGCAACCCCGGGCGGAGCGGGCACGAGCAGTACTTC. It translates to CASNPGRSGHEQYF.

This clonotype has a handful of counts. The rearrangement links TRBV6-5 to TRBJ2-2, with 14 bases identical to TRBD2. The CDR3 consists of 18 residues. The V and J ends lost 0 bases and 2 bases, in that order; junction bases with no gene match: 2. Germline V gene data show CDR1 as MNHEY and CDR2 as SVGAGI. The CDR3, as DNA: TGTGCCAGCAGTTACTCGACTAGCGGGAGGGGAAACACCGGGGAGCTGTTTTTT. Amino acid sequence: CASSYSTSGRGNTGELFF.

This sequence joins TRBV29-1 and TRBJ2-3; tentatively, D is TRBD2 (6 bases). Germline CDR1 is SQVTM and CDR2 is ANQGSEA. The CDR3 runs to 15 residues. Deletions cut 6 bases from V and 3 bases from J, with 19 bases between. In nucleotides, the CDR3 is TGCAGCGTAGATGACTGGGAGGCGGCAACAGATACGCAGTATTTT. Translated: CSVDDWEAATDTQYF.

The V gene is TRBV6-2 or TRBV6-3, the J gene TRBJ2-7; D is undetermined. The ends were cut back, 2 bases at V and 8 bases at J, with 16 bases in the middle. CDR3 length equals 14 residues. CDR1 MNHEY and CDR2 SVGEGT come from the germline V gene. This CDR3 reads CASSYGPIAPQQYF. The CDR3 coding sequence is TGTGCCAGCAGTTACGGCCCCATTGCCCCCCAGCAGTACTTC.

This clonotype appeared a few times. The chain is built from TRBV5-1 and TRBJ1-1, with 10 bases fitting TRBD1. This CDR3 region has 15 residues. Losses at the gene ends were 3 bases for V and 1 base for J; bases not matched to a gene: 3. CDR1 SGHRS and CDR2 YFSETQ come from the germline V gene. CDR3 coding DNA: TGCGCCAGCAGCTGGACAGGGGGAACGAACACTGAAGCTTTCTTT. It translates to CASSWTGGTNTEAFF.

This clonotype showed up many times. V is TRBV5-1 and J is TRBJ2-7; D tentatively reads TRBD1 or TRBD2 (6 bases each). Germline CDR1 and CDR2: SGHRS and YFSETQ. CDR3 length equals 13 residues. Trimming stripped 2 bases from V and 5 bases from J, with 11 bases between. CDR3 nucleotide sequence: TGCGCCAGCAGCTTCGGGGGCAGGGACGAGCAGTACTTC. Translation: CASSFGGRDEQYF.

This clonotype came up many times. This chain connects TRBV10-3 to TRBJ2-6; no clear D gene. CDR1 is ENHRY, CDR2 SYGVKD, per germline. Trimming removed 6 bases from V and 0 bases from J, with 6 bases in between. The CDR3 has 14 amino acids. The DNA for the CDR3 is TGTGCCATCAGCGAGAGCTCTGGGGCCAACGTCCTGACTTTC. Its protein is CAISESSGANVLTF.

The CDR3 region is CASKGQQNSPLHF. Written as DNA, the CDR3 is TGTGCCAGCAAGGGACAGCAAAATTCACCCCTCCACTTT. V gene TRBV2 combines with J gene TRBJ1-6, with 7 nucleotides matching TRBD1. The CDR3 has 13 residues. Per the germline V gene, CDR1 is SNHLY and CDR2 is FYNNEI. With V trimmed by 7 bases and J by 7 bases, 4 bases remained unmatched.

This clonotype was seen many times. This chain connects TRBV20-1 to TRBJ2-7, with D possibly TRBD2 on 6 matching bases. V was cut by 4 bases and J by 0 bases, with 10 bases left in between. CDR1 is DFQATT, CDR2 SNEGSKA, per germline (reference sequence). The CDR3 runs 13 residues. CDR3 DNA sequence: TGCAGTGCTATCAGCGGGCCCTCCTACGAGCAGTACTTC. This gives the protein CSAISGPSYEQYF.

This clonotype showed up just once. V usage is TRBV5-1 and J usage is TRBJ2-6; D may be TRBD1 (5 bases). Germline V gives CDR1 SGHRS, CDR2 YFSETQ. CDR3 length equals 16 residues. With 2 bases removed from V and 0 bases from J, the gap between germline ends came to 9 bases. The CDR3 nucleotides read TGCGCCAGCAGCTTTCGACAGACCTCTGGGGCCAACGTCCTGACTTTC. It specifies CASSFRQTSGANVLTF.

The rearrangement joins TRBV7-2 to TRBJ2-7; no definite D call. Germline loops: CDR1 SGHTA, CDR2 FQGNSA. V lost 1 base and J lost 6, with 10 bases in between. The CDR3 is 13 residues long. The CDR3 is CASSLGVGGEQYF. In DNA, the CDR3 is TGTGCCAGCAGCTTAGGCGTTGGCGGCGAGCAGTACTTC.

This clonotype was counted a few times. The V and J genes are TRBV6-2 or TRBV6-3 and TRBJ2-3, with 8 bases that match TRBD2. Germline V gives CDR1 MNHEY, CDR2 SVGEGT. The CDR3 contains 15 residues. Trimming at V came to 6 bases and at J to 4 bases, leaving 9 bases not matched to a gene. CDR3: CASSRAGAFADTQYF. The CDR3 DNA reads TGTGCCAGCAGCCGAGCGGGAGCCTTCGCAGATACGCAGTATTTT.

This clonotype occurred many times. The V gene is TRBV5-1, the J gene TRBJ2-3; D is unclear. The CDR3 spans 11 residues. Per germline, CDR1 SGHRS and CDR2 YFSETQ. Trimming stripped 6 bases from V and 4 bases from J, with 6 bases between. The chain's CDR3 is CASTGADTQYF. The CDR3 nucleotides are TGCGCCAGCACTGGGGCAGATACGCAGTATTTT.

This clonotype has a handful of counts. The V and J genes are TRBV7-2 and TRBJ2-1, with 9 positions matching TRBD2. There are 16 residues in the CDR3. Losses at the gene ends were 1 base for V and 2 bases for J; bases not matched to a gene: 3. Germline V lookup: CDR1 SGHTA, CDR2 FQGNSA. The CDR3 coding sequence is TGTGCCAGCAGCTTAGTGAGCGGGAGGACCTACAATGAGCAGTTCTTC. As protein: CASSLVSGRTYNEQFF.

This clonotype was counted ten times or more. This chain links TRBV5-1 with TRBJ2-7; 11 bases map to TRBD2. The CDR3 totals 14 residues. The V gene end was trimmed by 4 bases and the J gene end by 5 bases; junction bases not matched to a gene: 5. The germline CDR1 and CDR2 sequences are SGHRS and YFSETQ. The CDR3 is CASSLSGRGDEQYF. The CDR3 nucleotides are TGCGCCAGCAGCCTTAGCGGGAGGGGCGACGAGCAGTACTTC. Drawing the rest from reference TRBV5-1 and TRBJ2-7, the complete variable domain is KAGVTQTPRYLIKTRGQQVTLSCSPISGHRSVSWYQQTPGQGLQFLFEYFSETQRNKGNFPGRFSGRQFSNSRSEMNVSTLELGDSALYLCASSLSGRGDEQYFGPGTRLTVT.

This clonotype occurred a few times. The chain employs TRBV18 and TRBJ2-7; D gene unclear. CDR3 length equals 15 residues. With 0 bases removed from V and 2 bases from J, the gap between germline ends came to 11 bases. The germline gives CDR1 KGHSH, CDR2 LQKENI. CDR3 amino acids: CASSPPAGATYEQYF. The DNA of the CDR3 is TGTGCCAGCTCACCACCGGCAGGAGCGACCTACGAGCAGTACTTC.

This clonotype has more than one count but fewer than ten. An end of the junction differs from the germline gene, which may be a read error. The V and J genes are TRBV7-9 and TRBJ2-2; D unresolved. This CDR3 spans 15 amino acids. Germline V gene sequence: CDR1 SEHNR, CDR2 FQNEAQ (reference sequence). This CDR3 reads CASSSVEYITWELFF. As DNA, the CDR3 is TGTGCCAGCAGCTCCGTAGAGTATATCACCTGGGAGCTGTTTTTT.

This clonotype was counted only a few times. The genes are TRBV15 and TRBJ1-3; tentatively, D is TRBD1 (5 bases). Germline loops: CDR1 LNHNV, CDR2 YYDKDF (reference sequence). Trimming pared 0 bases from V and 4 bases from J, leaving 7 bases between. CDR3 length: 14 residues. The CDR3 nucleotides are TGTGCCACCAGCAGAGACGAGGGGGGAAACACCATATATTTT. Its protein is CATSRDEGGNTIYF.

This rearrangement joins TRBV10-3 to TRBJ2-3; D not certain. This CDR3 has 13 amino acids. Trimming removed 9 bases from V and 0 bases from J, with 10 bases in between. The V gene's germline CDR1 is ENHRY and CDR2 SYGVKD. CDR3: CAMAAFSTDTQYF. Written as DNA, the CDR3 is TGTGCCATGGCAGCCTTTAGCACAGATACGCAGTATTTT.